One sample yielded the 10 T cell receptor beta chains listed below, sequenced in a study of shared clonotypes between healthy human individuals. Repertoires were generated with immunoSEQ multiplex PCR, while TCRdb's copy carries only in-frame clones and drops some. The data show hundreds of thousands of clones, around 72% seen once. Sequencing input: memory CD4+ T cells sorted from blood. Sample subset: CD45RA-negative fraction. These receptors all come from a woman aged 25 to 39 in good health.

This chain connects TRBV27 to TRBJ2-7; the D is unclear. Germline V lookup: CDR1 MNHEY, CDR2 SMNVEV (reference sequence). This CDR3 is 17 amino acids long. V was clipped by 6 bases and J by 1 base, with 22 bases between them. The CDR3 loop reads CASRRKAGFESSYEQYF. The CDR3 DNA reads TGTGCCAGCAGGCGTAAGGCAGGTTTTGAGTCTTCCTACGAGCAGTACTTC.

The chain couples TRBV11-1 to TRBJ2-7, with D maybe TRBD2 (5 bases). CDR3 length equals 13 residues. The V end lost 5 bases, the J end lost 3 bases, and 11 bases lay between the germline ends. The germline gives CDR1 SGHAT, CDR2 FQDESV (reference sequence). Written as DNA, the CDR3 is TGTGCCAGCAGCCCGGGGAGCGACTACGAGCAGTACTTC. Translation: CASSPGSDYEQYF.

The gene calls are TRBV5-6 and TRBJ2-2; D not certain. This CDR3 has 12 amino acids. The germline V gene has CDR1 SGHDT and CDR2 YYEEEE. Trimming shortened V by 2 bases and J by 7 bases, and 6 bases separated the two germline ends. The CDR3 protein is CASSFLGGELFF. Here the CDR3 DNA reads TGTGCCAGCAGCTTTCTGGGCGGGGAGCTGTTTTTT.

This chain joins TRBV28 and TRBJ2-1, with TRBD2 matching 8 bases. The CDR3 loop spans 19 amino acids. Germline V gene lookup returns CDR1 MDHEN and CDR2 SYDVKM. Trimming at V came to 10 bases and at J to 9 bases, leaving 29 bases not matched to a gene. This chain's CDR3 is CATKPIRRGVAGMRSEQFF. For the CDR3, the DNA is TGTGCCACCAAACCAATTCGCCGGGGGGTAGCGGGAATGCGGTCTGAGCAGTTCTTC. Variable domain in full (rest from reference TRBV28 and TRBJ2-1): DVKVTQSSRYLVKRTGEKVFLECVQDMDHENMFWYRQDPGLGLRLIYFSYDVKMKEKGDIPEGYSVSREKKERFSLILESASTNQTSMYLCATKPIRRGVAGMRSEQFFGPGTRLTVL.

Points on this clone: At one of its ends the junction is not consistent with the germline gene, which may arise from a read error. J is TRBJ1-2 and V is TRBV18, with a tentative D call TRBD1 (5 bases). The V gene's germline CDR1 is KGHSH and CDR2 LQKENI. The CDR3 consists of 13 residues. The CDR3 protein is CASSQQDAYAYTF. CDR3 DNA: TGTGCCAGCTCTCAACAGGACGCCTATGCCTACACCTTC.

The chain combines TRBV11-2 with TRBJ2-7; D not resolved. Trimming removed 1 base at V and 6 bases at J, with 7 bases between. The germline CDR1 and CDR2 sequences are SGHAT and FQNNGV. The CDR3 runs 12 residues. DNA of the CDR3: TGTGCCAGCAGCTTAGCGCTTGCCGAGCAGTACTTC. Its translation is CASSLALAEQYF.

The chain has TRBV5-8 and TRBJ2-2; D may be TRBD1 (5 bases). Germline CDR1 reads SGHTS; CDR2 reads YDEGEE. Trimming pared 0 bases from V and 8 bases from J, leaving 14 bases between. The CDR3 has 15 residues. The CDR3 region has the DNA TGTGCCAGCAGCTTGGCCTCAAGGGGTCTGGGGGAGCTGTTTTTT. Its translation is CASSLASRGLGELFF.

The gene calls are TRBV7-6 and TRBJ2-7; 14 bases are a match to TRBD2. The V gene's germline CDR1 is SGHVS and CDR2 FNYEAQ. Unmatched junction bases numbered 5, after V lost 5 bases and J lost 2 bases. CDR3 size: 16 residues. CDR3 bases: TGTGCCAGCAGCCCGCGGACTAGCGGGAGGCCCTACGAGCAGTACTTC. Translating gives CASSPRTSGRPYEQYF.

The rearrangement uses TRBV11-2 and TRBJ2-5; D possibly corresponds to TRBD2 (6 bases). Per the germline V gene, CDR1 is SGHAT and CDR2 is FQNNGV. Trimming took 3 bases from V and 5 from J, leaving 19 bases between them. CDR3 length: 16 residues. The CDR3 is CASSFVGGGTGETQYF. In nucleotides, the CDR3 is TGTGCCAGCAGCTTCGTCGGGGGAGGAACTGGGGAGACCCAGTACTTC.

The chain employs TRBV19 and TRBJ2-3, with a weak D call TRBD1 (6 bases). The CDR3 contains 14 residues. V was pared by 7 bases and J by 5 bases, with 16 bases between. The germline V gene has CDR1 LNHDA and CDR2 SQIVND (reference sequence). CDR3: CASKGTGTIDTQYF. The DNA for the CDR3 is TGTGCCAGTAAGGGAACAGGGACGATAGATACGCAGTATTTT.